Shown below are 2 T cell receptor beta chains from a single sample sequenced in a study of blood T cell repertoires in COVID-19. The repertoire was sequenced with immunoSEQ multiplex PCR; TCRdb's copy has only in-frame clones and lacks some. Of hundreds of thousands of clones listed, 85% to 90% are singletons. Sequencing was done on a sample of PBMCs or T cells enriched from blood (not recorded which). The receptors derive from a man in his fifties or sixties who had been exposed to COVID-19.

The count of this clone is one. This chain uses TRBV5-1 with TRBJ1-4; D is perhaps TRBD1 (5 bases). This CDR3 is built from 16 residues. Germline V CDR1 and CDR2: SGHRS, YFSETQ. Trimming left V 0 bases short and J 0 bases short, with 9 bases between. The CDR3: CASSLGQTATNEKLFF. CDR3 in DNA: TGCGCCAGCAGCTTGGGACAGACTGCAACTAATGAAAAACTGTTTTTT.

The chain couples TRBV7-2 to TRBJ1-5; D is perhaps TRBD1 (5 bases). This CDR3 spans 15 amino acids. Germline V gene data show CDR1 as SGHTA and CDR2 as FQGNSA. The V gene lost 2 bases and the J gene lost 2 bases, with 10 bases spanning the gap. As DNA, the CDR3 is TGTGCCAGCAGCTTAAGGCAGGGCCGCAATCAGCCCCAGCATTTT. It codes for CASSLRQGRNQPQHF.